A single sample is the source of the 8 T cell receptor beta chains below, sequenced in a study of a mutant IDH1 vaccine in newly diagnosed glioma. Clones were read by immunoSEQ multiplex PCR, and TCRdb kept only the in-frame ones, dropping some. The table has around 37,000 clones, around 80% seen once; the top ten hold 7.5% to 9.5%. Time point reported: baseline, week 1 (first vaccination visit). The treatment: pre-vaccination baseline after standard-of-care therapy. The sample in question was PBMCs, obtained from a glioma patient treated with radiotherapy, temozolomide or both. The origin of the receptors is a man in his forties with glioma. Some clones in this sample may be carry-over from other donors' samples.

This clone was observed a few times. The gene calls are TRBV18 and TRBJ1-1; 7 bases fit TRBD1. With V trimmed by 3 bases and J by 11 bases, 15 bases remained unmatched. There are 15 residues in the CDR3. Germline CDR1 and CDR2: KGHSH and LQKENI. The CDR3 sequence: CASSPGTAPSLRAFF. The DNA for the CDR3 is TGTGCCAGCTCACCCGGGACAGCCCCGTCTCTCCGCGCTTTCTTT.

This chain joins TRBV27 and TRBJ1-2; D ambiguous. From germline, CDR1 is MNHEY and CDR2 SMNVEV (reference sequence). V lost 3 bases to trimming and J lost 1 base, with 9 bases between them. The CDR3 sequence is 14 residues long. The CDR3 loop is CASSLSQNNYGYTF. As DNA, the CDR3 is TGTGCCAGCAGTTTGTCGCAGAATAACTATGGCTACACCTTC.

The chain joins TRBV4-3 to TRBJ1-2; TRBD1 matches at 10 bases. The CDR3 runs 16 residues. The V gene's germline CDR1 is LGHNA and CDR2 YSLEER. J lost 4 bases, V lost 3 bases, and 8 bases had no gene match. The CDR3 region is CASSHLGQGGSYGYTF. The CDR3 DNA is TGCGCCAGCAGCCACCTAGGACAGGGGGGTTCCTATGGCTACACCTTC.

The chain has TRBV11-2 and TRBJ2-7; no firm D call. The V end lost 6 bases, the J end lost 6 bases, and 15 bases lay between the germline ends. This CDR3 is 13 amino acids long. CDR1 and CDR2 from the germline V gene are SGHAT and FQNNGV. The CDR3 DNA is TGTGCCAGCAGTCAAGACATGACCCGCGAGCAGTACTTC. This translates into CASSQDMTREQYF.

This clone appeared once. The V and J genes are TRBV7-9 and TRBJ1-1; no firm D call. The germline V gene has CDR1 SEHNR and CDR2 FQNEAQ (reference sequence). Deletions cut 5 bases from V and 1 base from J, with 17 bases between. This CDR3 is built from 16 residues. CDR3 DNA sequence: TGTGCCAGCAGCCCCCCTGCGGGTCGCAAGAACACTGAAGCTTTCTTT. Translating gives CASSPPAGRKNTEAFF. Together with reference TRBV7-9 and TRBJ1-1, the CDR3 gives the full variable domain: DTGVSQNPRHKITKRGQNVTFRCDPISEHNRLYWYRQTLGQGPEFLTYFQNEAQLEKSRLLSDRFSAERPKGSFSTLEIQRTEQGDSAMYLCASSPPAGRKNTEAFFGQGTRLTVV.

This clone occurred once. The chain joins TRBV30 to TRBJ2-7; TRBD2 agrees at 8 bases. The CDR3 is 15 residues long. From germline, CDR1 is GTSNPN and CDR2 SVGIG (reference sequence). Trimming cost V 0 bases and J 5 bases; bases outside gene matches: 9. The CDR3 DNA sequence: TGTGCCTGGAGTGTAACGGGAGGGTTAGCCGACGAGCAGTACTTC. It encodes CAWSVTGGLADEQYF. Based on the CDR3 plus reference TRBV30 and TRBJ2-7, the full variable domain is SQTIHQWPATLVQPVGSPLSLECTVEGTSNPNLYWYRQAAGRGLQLLFYSVGIGQISSEVPQNLSASRPQDRQFILSSKKLLLSDSGFYLCAWSVTGGLADEQYFGPGTRLTVT.

J is TRBJ2-5 and V is TRBV5-4; TRBD2 agrees at 9 bases. CDR3 length equals 14 residues. Germline CDR1 is SGHNT and CDR2 is YYREEE (reference sequence). The V segment lost 0 bases and the J segment 6 bases; nucleotides outside the gene matches: 3. CDR3 loop: CASSLGAGGQTQYF. The CDR3 DNA follows: TGTGCCAGCAGCTTGGGAGCGGGGGGTCAGACCCAGTACTTC.

This chain uses TRBV5-1 with TRBJ2-3; the match to TRBD2 covers 10 bases. CDR1 SGHRS and CDR2 YFSETQ come from the germline V gene. The trim removed 5 bases at V and 3 bases at J, leaving 9 bases unmatched. CDR3 size: 16 residues. The CDR3: CASRPEAGGRTDTQYF. The CDR3 DNA is TGCGCCAGCAGGCCGGAAGCGGGGGGGCGAACAGATACGCAGTATTTT.